The clone carrying this T cell receptor beta chain was seen many times. Amplification of TCR alpha and beta CDR3 regions from RNA used iRepertoire nested multiplex PCR. TCRdb fed the multiplex PCR reads into MiXCR, producing one record per CDR3 protein. The sample has around 180,000 distinct CDR3 sequences, around 45% seen once. The data are from a study of glioma-infiltrating T cells. The receptor's source is a human donor with low-grade glioma or glioblastoma, undergoing nonglioma brain surgery, or in good health (not recorded which). The sample was glioma tissue, nonneoplastic brain tissue, or PBMCs (not recorded which).

In DNA form, the CDR3 reads TGTGCCAGCAGTTACTCGAGACAGTCCCGCACAGATACGCAGTATTTT. It encodes CASSYSRQSRTDTQYF. This rearrangement joins TRBV6-6 to TRBJ2-3; tentative D call: TRBD1 (5 bases). The CDR3 has 16 residues. V lost 0 bases to trimming and J lost 1 base, with 11 bases between them. The germline V gene has CDR1 MNHNY and CDR2 SVGAGI (reference sequence).